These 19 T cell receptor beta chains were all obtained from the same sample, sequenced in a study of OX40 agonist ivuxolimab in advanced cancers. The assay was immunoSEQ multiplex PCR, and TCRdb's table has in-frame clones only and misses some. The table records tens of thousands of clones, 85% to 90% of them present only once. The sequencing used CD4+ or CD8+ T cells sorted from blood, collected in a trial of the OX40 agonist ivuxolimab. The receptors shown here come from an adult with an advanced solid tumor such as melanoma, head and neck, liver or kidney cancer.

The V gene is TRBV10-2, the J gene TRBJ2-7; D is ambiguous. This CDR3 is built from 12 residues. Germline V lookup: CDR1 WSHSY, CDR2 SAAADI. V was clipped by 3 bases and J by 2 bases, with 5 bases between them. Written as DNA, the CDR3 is TGCGCCAGCAGTGACAGGACCTACGAGCAGTACTTC. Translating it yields CASSDRTYEQYF.

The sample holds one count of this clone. Here the CDR3 DNA reads TGTGCCAGCAGCCTGACCCTGGAAGCTTTCTTT. This codes for CASSLTLEAFF. This rearrangement joins TRBV2 to TRBJ1-1; D is undetermined. CDR1 is SNHLY, CDR2 FYNNEI, per germline. Trimming cost V 6 bases and J 8 bases, with 10 bases left between them. The CDR3 is made up of 11 amino acids.

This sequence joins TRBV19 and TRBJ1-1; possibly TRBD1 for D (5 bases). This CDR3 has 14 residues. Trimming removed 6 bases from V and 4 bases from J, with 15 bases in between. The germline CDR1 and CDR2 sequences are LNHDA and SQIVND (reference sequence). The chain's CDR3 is CASRDLQVGTEAFF. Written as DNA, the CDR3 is TGTGCCAGTAGGGACTTACAGGTGGGCACTGAAGCTTTCTTT.

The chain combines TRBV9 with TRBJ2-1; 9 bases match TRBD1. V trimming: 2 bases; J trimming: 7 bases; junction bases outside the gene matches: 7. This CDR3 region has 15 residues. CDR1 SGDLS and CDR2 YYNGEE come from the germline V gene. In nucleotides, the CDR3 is TGTGCCAGCAGCGTGGGGACAGGGCGGACAAATGAGCAGTTCTTC. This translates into CASSVGTGRTNEQFF.

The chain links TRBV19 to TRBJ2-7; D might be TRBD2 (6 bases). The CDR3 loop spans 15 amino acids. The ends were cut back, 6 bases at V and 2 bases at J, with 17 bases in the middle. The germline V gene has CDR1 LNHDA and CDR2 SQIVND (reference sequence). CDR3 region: CASSPLSGGTYEQYF. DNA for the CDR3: TGTGCCAGTAGCCCCCTTAGCGGAGGTACCTACGAGCAGTACTTC.

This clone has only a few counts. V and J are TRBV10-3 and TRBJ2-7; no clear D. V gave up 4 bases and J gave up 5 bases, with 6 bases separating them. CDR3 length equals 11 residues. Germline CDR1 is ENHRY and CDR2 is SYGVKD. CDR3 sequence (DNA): TGTGCCATCAGTGGGAGCCACGAGCAGTACTTC. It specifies CAISGSHEQYF.

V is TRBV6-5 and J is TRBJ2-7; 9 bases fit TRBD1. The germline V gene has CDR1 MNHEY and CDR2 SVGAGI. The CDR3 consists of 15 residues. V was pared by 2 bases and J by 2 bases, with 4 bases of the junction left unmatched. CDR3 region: CASSYQGQGAYEQYF. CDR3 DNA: TGTGCCAGCAGTTACCAGGGACAGGGCGCCTACGAGCAGTACTTC.

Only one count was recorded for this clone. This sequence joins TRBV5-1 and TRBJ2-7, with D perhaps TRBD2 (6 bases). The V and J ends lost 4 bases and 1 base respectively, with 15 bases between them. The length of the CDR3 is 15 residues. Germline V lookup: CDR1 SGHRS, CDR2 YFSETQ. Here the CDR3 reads CASSAGTDSSYEQYF. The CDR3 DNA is TGCGCCAGCAGCGCCGGGACTGATAGTTCCTACGAGCAGTACTTC.

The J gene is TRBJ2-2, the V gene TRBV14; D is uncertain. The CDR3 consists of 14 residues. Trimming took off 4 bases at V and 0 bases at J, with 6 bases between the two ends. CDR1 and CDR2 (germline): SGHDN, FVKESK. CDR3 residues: CASSRTSNTGELFF. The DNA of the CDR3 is TGTGCCAGCAGCCGTACATCGAACACCGGGGAGCTGTTTTTT.

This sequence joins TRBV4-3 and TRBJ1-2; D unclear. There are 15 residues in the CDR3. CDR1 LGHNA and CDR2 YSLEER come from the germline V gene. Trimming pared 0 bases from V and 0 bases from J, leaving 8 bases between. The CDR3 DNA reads TGCGCCAGCAGCCAAGATCCAGGCTCTAACTATGGCTACACCTTC. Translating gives CASSQDPGSNYGYTF.

The chain's CDR3 is CASSDHNREQYF. The CDR3 bases are TGTGCCAGCAGTGATCATAATCGCGAGCAGTACTTC. The V and J genes are TRBV25-1 and TRBJ2-7; D is unclear. The CDR3 is 12 residues long. Trimming shortened V by 3 bases and J by 6 bases, and 9 bases separated the two germline ends. CDR1 is MGHDK and CDR2 is SYGVNS in the germline V gene.

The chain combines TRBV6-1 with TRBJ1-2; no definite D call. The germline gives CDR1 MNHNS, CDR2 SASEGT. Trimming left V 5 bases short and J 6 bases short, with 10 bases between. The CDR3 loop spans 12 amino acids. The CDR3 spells CASSRLRDGYTF. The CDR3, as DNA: TGTGCCAGCAGTAGGCTCCGGGATGGCTACACCTTC.

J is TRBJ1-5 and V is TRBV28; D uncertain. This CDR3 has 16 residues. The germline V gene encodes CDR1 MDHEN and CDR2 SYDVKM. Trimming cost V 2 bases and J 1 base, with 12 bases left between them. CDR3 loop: CASSLKGKRSNQPQHF. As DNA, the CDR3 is TGTGCCAGCAGTTTAAAGGGCAAACGAAGCAATCAGCCCCAGCATTTT.

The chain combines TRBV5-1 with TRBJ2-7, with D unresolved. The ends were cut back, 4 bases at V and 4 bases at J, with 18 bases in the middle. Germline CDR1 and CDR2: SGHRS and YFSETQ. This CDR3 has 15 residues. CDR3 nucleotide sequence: TGCGCCAGCAGCCCCCGCTTTGGGGATACTTACGAGCAGTACTTC. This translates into CASSPRFGDTYEQYF.

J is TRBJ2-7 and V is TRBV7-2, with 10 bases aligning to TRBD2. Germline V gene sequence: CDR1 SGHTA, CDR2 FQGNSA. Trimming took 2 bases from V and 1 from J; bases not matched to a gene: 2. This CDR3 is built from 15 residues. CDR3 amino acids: CASSLRTSGSYEQYF. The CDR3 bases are TGTGCCAGCAGCTTACGGACTAGCGGATCCTACGAGCAGTACTTC.

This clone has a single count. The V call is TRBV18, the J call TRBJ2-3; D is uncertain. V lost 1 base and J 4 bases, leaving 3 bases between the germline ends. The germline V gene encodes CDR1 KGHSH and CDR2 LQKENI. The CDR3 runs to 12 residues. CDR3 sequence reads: CASSPQSDTQYF. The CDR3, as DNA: TGTGCCAGCTCACCACAGTCAGATACGCAGTATTTT.

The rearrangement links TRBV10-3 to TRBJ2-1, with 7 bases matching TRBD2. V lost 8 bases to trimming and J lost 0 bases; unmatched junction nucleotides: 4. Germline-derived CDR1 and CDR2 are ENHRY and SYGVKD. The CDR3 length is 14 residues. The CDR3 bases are TGTGCCATCGCGCGGGGGAGCTCCTACAATGAGCAGTTCTTC. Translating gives CAIARGSSYNEQFF.

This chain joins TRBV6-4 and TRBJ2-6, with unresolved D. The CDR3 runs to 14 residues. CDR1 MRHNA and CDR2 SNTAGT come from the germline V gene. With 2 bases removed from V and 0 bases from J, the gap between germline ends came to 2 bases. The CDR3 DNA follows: TGTGCCAGCAGTGACACCTCTGGGGCCAACGTCCTGACTTTC. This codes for CASSDTSGANVLTF.

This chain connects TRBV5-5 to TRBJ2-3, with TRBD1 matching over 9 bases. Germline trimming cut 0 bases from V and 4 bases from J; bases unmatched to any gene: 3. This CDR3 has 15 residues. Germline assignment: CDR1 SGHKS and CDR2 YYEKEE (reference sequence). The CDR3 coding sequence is TGTGCCAGCAGCTTGGGGGACAGGGCGTCAGATACGCAGTATTTT. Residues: CASSLGDRASDTQYF.